Listed here is a single T cell receptor beta chain. What it binds is not known. Germline CDR1 is LGHDT and CDR2 is YNNKEL (reference sequence). Between the trimmed V and J ends, which lost 1 base and 3 bases, there was a span of 12 bases. CDR3 length equals 15 residues. The source of the sample is a study of T-cell memory formation after mild COVID-19. General observations from the study: Mostly located in CM and EM were contracting CD4+ clones, with contracting CD8+ clones located in EMRA. Clones contracting across day 15 to 85 had a balanced CD4/CD8 profile; later expanding clones leaned CD4+.

TCRdb itself ran the 5' RACE reads through MiXCR, one entry per CDR3 protein. The sample has approximately 350,000 distinct CDR3 sequences; over 25% are singletons. Sequencing was carried out using PBMCs or a T cell subset sorted from them (not recorded which). The rearrangement joins TRBV3-1 to TRBJ1-1; D gene uncertain. The clonotype was recovered from an adult woman who had mild COVID-19 (a few samples of this study predate the infection). Cell type and time point are not known. CDR3 protein: CASSQGWVGYTEAFF. The CDR3 DNA is TGTGCCAGCAGCCAAGGTTGGGTAGGGTACACTGAAGCTTTCTTT.